The text below deals with one T cell receptor (beta chain). Although they were nominally healthy when sampled, donors likely had unrecorded immune exposures. This specimen belongs to a study of cytomegalovirus exposure and HLA in healthy donors. Study-level background: A data release that came early held 80 million to 95 million unique TCRs from HLA-typed donors. In terms of ancestry, the Caucasian-associated cluster contained 80% to 90% of the 350 to 450 genotyped donors.

A multiplex PCR was run with 60 Vbeta primers and 13 Jbeta primers. Clones were read by immunoSEQ multiplex PCR, and TCRdb kept only the in-frame ones, dropping some. This table has 150,000 or so clones, about three quarters appearing once. The trim removed 4 bases at V and 2 bases at J, leaving 2 bases unmatched. The germline V gene has CDR1 SNHLY and CDR2 FYNNEI. The CDR3 sequence is 14 residues long. What was sequenced was PBMCs. This TCR came from a female donor in good health and CMV-seronegative. The V call is TRBV2, the J call TRBJ2-3, with 8 nucleotides matching TRBD2. The CDR3 here is CASSGGLVTDTQYF. The CDR3 DNA reads as TGTGCCAGCAGTGGGGGACTAGTCACAGATACGCAGTATTTT.